This T cell receptor (beta chain) was sequenced during a study of shared clonotypes between healthy human individuals. Study-wide points: Shared clonotypes: roughly 4.5% naive CD4, 3.5% to 4% naive CD8, less than 2.5% memory CD4, 0.4% to 0.5% memory CD8.

V was pared by 8 bases and J by 5 bases, with 4 bases of the junction left unmatched. Germline V lookup: CDR1 MNHEY, CDR2 SMNVEV (reference sequence). The CDR3 extends over 13 amino acids. The material for each subset, its genomic DNA, was split evenly across several immunoSEQ plates. Here immunoSEQ multiplex PCR was the method, and the copy in TCRdb shows in-frame clones only, minus some. The sample consists of approximately 350,000 clones, 96% of them appearing once. About this clone itself: Its antigen is still unknown.

This TCR came from a man aged 25 to 45 in good health. The chain is built from TRBV27 and TRBJ2-3; 10 bases are a match to TRBD1. What was sequenced was memory CD8+ T cells sorted from blood. The subset is: CD45RO+ cells pooled with CCR7-negative TemRA cells. The CDR3 is CASRRTGGDTQYF. In DNA, the CDR3 is TGTGCCAGCCGGAGGACAGGGGGAGATACGCAGTATTTT.